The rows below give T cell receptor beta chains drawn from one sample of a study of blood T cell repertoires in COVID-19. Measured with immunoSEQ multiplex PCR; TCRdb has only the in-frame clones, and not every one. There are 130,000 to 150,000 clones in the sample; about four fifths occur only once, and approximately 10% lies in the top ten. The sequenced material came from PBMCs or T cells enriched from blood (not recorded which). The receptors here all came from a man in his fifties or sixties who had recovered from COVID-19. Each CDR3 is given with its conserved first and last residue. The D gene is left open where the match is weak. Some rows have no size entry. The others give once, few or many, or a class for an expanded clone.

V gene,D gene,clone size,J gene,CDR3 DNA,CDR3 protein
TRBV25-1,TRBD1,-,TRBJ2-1,TGTGCCAGCAGTGAGGCCCGAGGGACAGGGGCTGGAAAGCAGTTCTTC,CASSEARGTGAGKQFF
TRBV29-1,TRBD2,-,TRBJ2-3,TGCAGCGCCGGTGTAGCGGGGGTTCCCGAAGATACGCAGTATTTT,CSAGVAGVPEDTQYF
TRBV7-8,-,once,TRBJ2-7,TGTGCCAGCAGCTTGGGCGCCTACGAGCAGTACTTC,CASSLGAYEQYF
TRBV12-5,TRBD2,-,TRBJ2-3,TGTGCTAGTGGTTTGAGAGGGACTAGCGGGGCGACAGATACGCAGTATTTT,CASGLRGTSGATDTQYF
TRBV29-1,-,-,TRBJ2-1,TGCAGCGTTCGGGACACTTCCTACAATGAGCAGTTCTTC,CSVRDTSYNEQFF
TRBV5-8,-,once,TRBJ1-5,TGTGCCAGCACCAGGGAGGTTATTAGCAATCAGCCCCAGCATTTT,CASTREVISNQPQHF
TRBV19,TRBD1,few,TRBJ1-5,TGTGCCAGTAGTCTCGACAGGGAACAGCCCCAGCATTTT,CASSLDREQPQHF
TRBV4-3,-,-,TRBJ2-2,TGCGCCAGCAGCCAGCGAAACACCGGGGAGCTGTTTTTT,CASSQRNTGELFF
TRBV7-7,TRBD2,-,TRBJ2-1,TGTGCTAGCAGCCCTACTAGCGGGGGACTTTTCTCCTACAATGAGCAGTTCTTC,CASSPTSGGLFSYNEQFF
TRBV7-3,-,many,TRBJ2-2,TGTGCCAGCAGCTTAAGTCTCACCGGGGAGCTGTTTTTT,CASSLSLTGELFF
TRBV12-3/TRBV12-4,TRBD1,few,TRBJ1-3,TGTGCCAGCAGACAGGGGGCTGGAAACACCATATATTTT,CASRQGAGNTIYF
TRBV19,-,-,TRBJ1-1,TGTGCCAGTAGTAGAGCGGGGAACACTGAAGCTTTCTTT,CASSRAGNTEAFF
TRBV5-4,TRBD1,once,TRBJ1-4,TGTGCCAGCAGCTGGGACAGGGGCGATGAAAAACTGTTTTTT,CASSWDRGDEKLFF
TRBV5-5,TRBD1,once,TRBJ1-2,TGTGCCAGCAGCTTGGCGGGGACAGGGGGCGATGGCTACACCTTC,CASSLAGTGGDGYTF
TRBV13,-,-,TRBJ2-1,TGTGCCAGCAGCTTTAACAGGCCCTCCTACAATGAGCAGTTCTTC,CASSFNRPSYNEQFF
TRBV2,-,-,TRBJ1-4,TGTGCCAGCAGGAGCGTATCGACTAATGAAAAACTGTTTTTT,CASRSVSTNEKLFF
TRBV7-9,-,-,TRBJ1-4,TGTGCCAGCAACCAACAGGCGAATAATGAAAAACTGTTTTTT,CASNQQANNEKLFF
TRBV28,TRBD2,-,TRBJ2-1,TGTGCCAGCAGTTCCCCCAGACTAGCGGGGGGTGTCGATGAGCAGTTCTTC,CASSSPRLAGGVDEQFF
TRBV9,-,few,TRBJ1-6,TGTGCCAGCAGCCCCCGGGGGGGCGGGAATTCACCCCTCCACTTT,CASSPRGGGNSPLHF
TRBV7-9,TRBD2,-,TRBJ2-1,TGTGCCAGCAGCCCTGGCGGCGGGGGGTCCTACAATGAGCAGTTCTTC,CASSPGGGGSYNEQFF
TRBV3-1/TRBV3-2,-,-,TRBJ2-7,TGTGCCAGCAGCCAAGATCTAGTCACCTCCTACGAGCAGTACTTC,CASSQDLVTSYEQYF
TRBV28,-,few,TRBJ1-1,TGTGCCAGCAGCTTGACAGGAGTAGTAGAAGCTTTCTTT,CASSLTGVVEAFF
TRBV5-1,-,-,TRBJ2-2,TGCGCCAGCAGCTTGCAGGCATCCACCGGGGAGCTGTTTTTT,CASSLQASTGELFF
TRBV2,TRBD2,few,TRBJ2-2,TGTGCCAGCAGTGTAGCTAGCGGGAACACCGGGGAGCTGTTTTTT,CASSVASGNTGELFF
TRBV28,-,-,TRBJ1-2,TGTGCCAGCAGTTTTCCCGGGGCGGGAGGCTACACCTTC,CASSFPGAGGYTF
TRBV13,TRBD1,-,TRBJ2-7,TGTGCCAGCAGCCCCACGGACAGGAAATCCTACGAGCAGTACTTC,CASSPTDRKSYEQYF
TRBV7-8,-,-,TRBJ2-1,TGTGCCAGCTCCGCAGAATTAAAATACAATGAGCAGTTCTTC,CASSAELKYNEQFF
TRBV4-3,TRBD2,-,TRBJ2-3,TGCGCCAGCAGCCAATATAGAGGGACTAGCGGGGGGCCTTTATTGAAAGATACGCAGTATTTT,CASSQYRGTSGGPLLKDTQYF
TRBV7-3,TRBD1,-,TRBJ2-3,TGTGCCAGCAGCTCCCCGGACAGGGGGTGGTTTGATACGCAGTATTTT,CASSSPDRGWFDTQYF
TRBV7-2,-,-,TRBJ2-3,TGTGCCAGCAGCTTTGACAGGACTGTGTATTTT,CASSFDRTVYF
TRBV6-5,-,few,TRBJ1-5,TGTGCCAGCAGTTACTCGGGCGGGACGAGCAATCAGCCCCAGCATTTT,CASSYSGGTSNQPQHF
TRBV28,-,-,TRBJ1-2,TGTGCCAGCAGTTTAGGGACAACCCTCTATGGCTACACCTTC,CASSLGTTLYGYTF
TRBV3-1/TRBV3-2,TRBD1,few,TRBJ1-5,TGTGCCAGCAGCCAAGATCGACCGGGACAGGGGCGCAATCAGCCCCAGCATTTT,CASSQDRPGQGRNQPQHF
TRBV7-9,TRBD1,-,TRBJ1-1,TGTGCCAGCAGCTTAGTTACAGGGGCCCCGAGGACTGAAGCTTTCTTT,CASSLVTGAPRTEAFF
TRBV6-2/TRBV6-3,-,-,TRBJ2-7,TGTGCCAGCAGTTCCAGGGATGAGAACGAGCAGTACTTC,CASSSRDENEQYF
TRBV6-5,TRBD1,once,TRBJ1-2,TGTGCCAGCAGTTATGCGACAGGGACTAACTATGGCTACACCTTC,CASSYATGTNYGYTF
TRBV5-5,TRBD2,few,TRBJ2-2,TGTGCCAGCACCACAAGACTAGCGGGGGGGCACACCGGGGAGCTGTTTTTT,CASTTRLAGGHTGELFF
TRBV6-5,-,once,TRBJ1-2,TGTGCCAGCAGTTACTTAGGGGACTATGGCTACACCTTC,CASSYLGDYGYTF
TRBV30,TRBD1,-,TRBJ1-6,TGTGCCTGGACCCGGGACAGTCTCTCCTATAATTCACCCCTCCACTTT,CAWTRDSLSYNSPLHF
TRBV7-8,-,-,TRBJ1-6,TGTGCCAGCAGCTTAATGCGGCGGCCTGACTATAATTCACCCCTCCACTTT,CASSLMRRPDYNSPLHF
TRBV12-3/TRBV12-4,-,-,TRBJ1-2,TGTGCCAGCAGTCCTCAGACTAACTATGGCTACACCTTC,CASSPQTNYGYTF
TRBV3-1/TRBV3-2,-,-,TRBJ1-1,TGTGCCAGCAGCCGGGGGGAAGGCACTGAAGCTTTCTTT,CASSRGEGTEAFF
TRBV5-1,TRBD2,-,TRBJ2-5,TGCGCCAGCAGCTCCCGGGGGGAAGAGACCCAGTACTTC,CASSSRGEETQYF
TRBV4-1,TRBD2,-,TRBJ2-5,TGCGCCAGCAGCCAAGAAGGGACGGGGGGGATAGAGACCCAGTACTTC,CASSQEGTGGIETQYF
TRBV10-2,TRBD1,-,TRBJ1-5,TGCGCCAGCAGTGTCGGACAGGGAGGGCAGCCCCAGCATTTT,CASSVGQGGQPQHF
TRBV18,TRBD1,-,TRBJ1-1,TGTGCCAGCTCACCGCGGGACAGGGATGAAGCTTTCTTT,CASSPRDRDEAFF
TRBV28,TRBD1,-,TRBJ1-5,TGTGCCAGCAGTCGCACAGGGGATCAGCCCCAGCATTTT,CASSRTGDQPQHF
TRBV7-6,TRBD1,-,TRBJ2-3,TGTGCCAGCAGCTTAGGACAGGGGGCCGCAGATACGCAGTATTTT,CASSLGQGAADTQYF
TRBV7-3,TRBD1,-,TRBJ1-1,TGTGCCAGCAGCGACATGACAGGGACTGAAGCTTTCTTT,CASSDMTGTEAFF
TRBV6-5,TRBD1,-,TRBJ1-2,TGTGCCAGCAGTTACTCACAGGGGTCGCAATATGGCTACACCTTC,CASSYSQGSQYGYTF
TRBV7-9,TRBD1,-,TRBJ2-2,TGTGCCAGCAGCCCGAGAAGCGCAGGGGGCACCGGGGAGCTGTTTTTT,CASSPRSAGGTGELFF
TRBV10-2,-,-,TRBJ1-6,TGCGCCAGCAGTGCCGGGACAAACTATAATTCACCCCTCCACTTT,CASSAGTNYNSPLHF